Reported below is one TCR beta chain. Its antigen is currently not known. Base qualities are not at hand, and no much larger clone is one base apart. In the germline V gene, CDR1 corresponds to SGDLS and CDR2 to YYNGEE. The germline ends are 14 bases apart after V is trimmed by 4 bases and J by 4 bases. The CDR3 goes from the cysteine to the phenylalanine over 15 residues. Left in the record is the CDR3 DNA by itself, 45 bases read in frame from the first base. Preparation of the library involved the immunoSEQ multiplex PCR assay. In TCRdb, the immuneACCESS table is reduced to in-frame sequences with V and J assigned. These tables do not hold every clone; where another copy was compared, an unresolved V gene accounts for under half, and the others remain unexplained. The sample profile shows about 40,000 clones; roughly 92% of them were found once. The leading ten clones occupy around 3.6% of the sample.

This record belongs to a study of control samples from healthy donors and cancer patients (dated by TCRdb to the early 2020s). Recombination connected TRBV9 to TRBJ1-4; the D gene cannot be named for sure. This TCR was recovered from a woman aged 45-65 years in good health. The sequenced sample was blood. The DNA is TGTGCCAGCAGCCTAGGGTTGGGGATTAATGAAAAACTGTTTTTT. This is translated as CASSLGLGINEKLFF.